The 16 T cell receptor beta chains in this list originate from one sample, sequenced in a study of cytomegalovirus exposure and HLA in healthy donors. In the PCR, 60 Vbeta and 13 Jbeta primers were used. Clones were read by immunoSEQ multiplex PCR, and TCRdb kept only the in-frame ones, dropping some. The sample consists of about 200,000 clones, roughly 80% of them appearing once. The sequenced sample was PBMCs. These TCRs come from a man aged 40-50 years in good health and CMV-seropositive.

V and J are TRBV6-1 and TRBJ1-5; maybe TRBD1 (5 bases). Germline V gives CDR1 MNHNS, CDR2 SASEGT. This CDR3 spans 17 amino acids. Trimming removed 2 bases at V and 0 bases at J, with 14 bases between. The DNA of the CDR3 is TGTGCCAGCAGTGAACGGGGGATCGGATTTAGCAATCAGCCCCAGCATTTT. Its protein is CASSERGIGFSNQPQHF.

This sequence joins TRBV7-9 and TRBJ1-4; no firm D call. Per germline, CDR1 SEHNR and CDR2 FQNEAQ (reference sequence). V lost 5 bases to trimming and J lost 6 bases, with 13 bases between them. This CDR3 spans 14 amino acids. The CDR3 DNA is TGTGCCAGCAGCAAAACAGTTCCTGATGAAAAACTGTTTTTT. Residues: CASSKTVPDEKLFF.

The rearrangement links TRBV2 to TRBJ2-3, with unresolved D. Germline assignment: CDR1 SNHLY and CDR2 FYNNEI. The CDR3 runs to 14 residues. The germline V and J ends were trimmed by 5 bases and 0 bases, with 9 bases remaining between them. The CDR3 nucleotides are TGTGCCAGCAGTCCGACTGAAAGCACAGATACGCAGTATTTT. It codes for CASSPTESTDTQYF.

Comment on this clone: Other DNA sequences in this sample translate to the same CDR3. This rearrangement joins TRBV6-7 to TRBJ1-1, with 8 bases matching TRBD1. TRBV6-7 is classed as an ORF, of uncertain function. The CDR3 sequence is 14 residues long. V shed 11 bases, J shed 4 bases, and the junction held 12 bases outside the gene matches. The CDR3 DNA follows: TGTGCCGGAAAGACAGGGGAATTTGCCACTGAAGCTTTCTTT. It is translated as CAGKTGEFATEAFF.

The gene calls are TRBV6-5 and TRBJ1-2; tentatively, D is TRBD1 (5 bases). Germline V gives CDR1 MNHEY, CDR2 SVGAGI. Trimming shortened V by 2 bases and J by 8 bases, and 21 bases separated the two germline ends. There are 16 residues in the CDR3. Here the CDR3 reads CASSYNARWQGGGYTF. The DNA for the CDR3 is TGTGCCAGCAGTTACAACGCGAGGTGGCAGGGAGGAGGCTACACCTTC.

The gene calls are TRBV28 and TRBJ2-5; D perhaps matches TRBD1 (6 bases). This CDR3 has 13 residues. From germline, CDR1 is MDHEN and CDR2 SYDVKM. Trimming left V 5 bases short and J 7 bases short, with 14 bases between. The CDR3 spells CASSMGTWGTQYF. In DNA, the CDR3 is TGTGCCAGCAGTATGGGGACATGGGGGACCCAGTACTTC. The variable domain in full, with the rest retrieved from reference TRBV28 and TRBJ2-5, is DVKVTQSSRYLVKRTGEKVFLECVQDMDHENMFWYRQDPGLGLRLIYFSYDVKMKEKGDIPEGYSVSREKKERFSLILESASTNQTSMYLCASSMGTWGTQYFGPGTRLLVL.

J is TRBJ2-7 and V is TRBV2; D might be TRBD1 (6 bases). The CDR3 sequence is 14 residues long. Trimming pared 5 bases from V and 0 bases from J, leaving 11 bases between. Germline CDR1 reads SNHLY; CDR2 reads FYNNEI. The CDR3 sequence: CASSPGQGSYEQYF. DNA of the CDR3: TGTGCCAGCAGTCCGGGACAAGGCTCCTACGAGCAGTACTTC. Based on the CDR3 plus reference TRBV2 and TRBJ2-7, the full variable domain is EPEVTQTPSHQVTQMGQEVILRCVPISNHLYFYWYRQILGQKVEFLVSFYNNEISEKSEIFDDQFSVERPDGSNFTLKIRSTKLEDSAMYFCASSPGQGSYEQYFGPGTRLTVT.

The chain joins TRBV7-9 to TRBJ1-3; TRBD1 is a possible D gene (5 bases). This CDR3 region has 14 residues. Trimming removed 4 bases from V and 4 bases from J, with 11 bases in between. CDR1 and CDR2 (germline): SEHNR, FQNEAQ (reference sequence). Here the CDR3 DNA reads TGTGCCAGCAGCTCAAACCACAGGGGAAACACCATATATTTT. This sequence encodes CASSSNHRGNTIYF. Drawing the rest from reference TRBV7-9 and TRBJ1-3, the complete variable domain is DTGVSQNPRHKITKRGQNVTFRCDPISEHNRLYWYRQTLGQGPEFLTYFQNEAQLEKSRLLSDRFSAERPKGSFSTLEIQRTEQGDSAMYLCASSSNHRGNTIYFGEGSWLTVV.

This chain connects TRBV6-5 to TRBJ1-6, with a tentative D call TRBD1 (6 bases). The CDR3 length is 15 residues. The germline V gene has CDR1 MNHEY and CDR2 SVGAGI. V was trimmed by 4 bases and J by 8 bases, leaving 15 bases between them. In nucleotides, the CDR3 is TGTGCCAGCAGTTCCCGGGACATTGGTTATTCACCCCTCCACTTT. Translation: CASSSRDIGYSPLHF.

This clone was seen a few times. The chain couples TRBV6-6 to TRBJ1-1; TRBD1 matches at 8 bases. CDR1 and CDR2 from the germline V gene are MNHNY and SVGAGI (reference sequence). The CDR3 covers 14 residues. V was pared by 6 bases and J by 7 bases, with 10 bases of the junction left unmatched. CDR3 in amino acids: CASSQRVRGHEAFF. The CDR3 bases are TGTGCCAGCAGCCAAAGGGTCAGGGGGCATGAAGCTTTCTTT.

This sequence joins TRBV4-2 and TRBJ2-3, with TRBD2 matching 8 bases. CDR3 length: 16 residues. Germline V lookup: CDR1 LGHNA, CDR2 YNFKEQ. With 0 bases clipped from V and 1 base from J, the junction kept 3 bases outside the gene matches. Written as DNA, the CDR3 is TGTGCCAGCAGCCAAGAGGGGCGGGGGGGCACAGATACGCAGTATTTT. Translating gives CASSQEGRGGTDTQYF.

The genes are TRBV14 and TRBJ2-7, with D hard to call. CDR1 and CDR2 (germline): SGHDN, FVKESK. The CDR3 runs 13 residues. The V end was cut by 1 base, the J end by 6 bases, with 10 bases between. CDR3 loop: CASSQGAVGEQYF. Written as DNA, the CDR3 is TGTGCCAGCAGCCAAGGCGCGGTAGGCGAGCAGTACTTC.

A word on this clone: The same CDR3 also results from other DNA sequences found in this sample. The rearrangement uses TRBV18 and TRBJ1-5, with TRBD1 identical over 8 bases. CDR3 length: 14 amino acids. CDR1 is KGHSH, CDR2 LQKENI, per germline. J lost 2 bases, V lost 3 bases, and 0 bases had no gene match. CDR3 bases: TGTGCCAGCTCACCGACAGGGGGCAATCAGCCCCAGCATTTT. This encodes CASSPTGGNQPQHF.

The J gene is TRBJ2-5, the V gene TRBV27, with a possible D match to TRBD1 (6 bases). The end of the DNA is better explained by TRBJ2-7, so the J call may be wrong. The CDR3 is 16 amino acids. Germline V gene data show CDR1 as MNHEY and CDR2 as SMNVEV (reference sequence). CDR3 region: CASSLTRGSEIYEQYF. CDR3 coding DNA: TGTGCCAGCAGTCTTACCAGGGGAAGTGAAATCTACGAGCAGTACTTC.

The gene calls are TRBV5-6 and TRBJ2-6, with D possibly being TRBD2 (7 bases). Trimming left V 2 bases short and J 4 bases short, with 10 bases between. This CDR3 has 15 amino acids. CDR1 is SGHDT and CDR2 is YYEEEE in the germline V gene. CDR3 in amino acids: CASSLGGAGANVLTF. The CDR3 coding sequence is TGTGCCAGCAGCTTAGGGGGGGCCGGGGCCAACGTCCTGACTTTC.

CDR3 region: CASRSPTHRPQHF. Here the CDR3 DNA reads TGTGCCAGCAGGTCCCCTACCCACAGGCCCCAGCATTTT. This chain uses TRBV6-1 with TRBJ1-5; D is unresolved. Trimming removed 6 bases at V and 9 bases at J, with 15 bases between. This CDR3 has 13 residues. Germline-derived CDR1 and CDR2 are MNHNS and SASEGT.